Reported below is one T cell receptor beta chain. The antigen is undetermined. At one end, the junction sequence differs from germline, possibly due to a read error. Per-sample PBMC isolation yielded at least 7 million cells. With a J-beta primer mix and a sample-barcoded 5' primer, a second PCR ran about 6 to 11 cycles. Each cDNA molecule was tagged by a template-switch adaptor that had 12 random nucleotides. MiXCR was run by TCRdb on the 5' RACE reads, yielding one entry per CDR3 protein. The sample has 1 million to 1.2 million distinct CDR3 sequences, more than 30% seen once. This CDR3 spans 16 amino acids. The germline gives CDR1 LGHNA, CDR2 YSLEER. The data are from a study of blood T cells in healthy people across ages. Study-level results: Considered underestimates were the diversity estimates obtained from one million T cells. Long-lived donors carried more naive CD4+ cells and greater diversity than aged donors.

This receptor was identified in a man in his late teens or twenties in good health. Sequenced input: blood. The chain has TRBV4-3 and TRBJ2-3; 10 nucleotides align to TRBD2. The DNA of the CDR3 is TGCGCCAGCAGCCAAGTAGCGGGGGGCCCCACAGATACGCAGTCTTTT. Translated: CASSQVAGGPTDTQSF.